This T cell receptor (beta chain) was recorded in a study of beta chain features in type 1 diabetes. The CDR3 loop spans 15 amino acids. Trimming left V 4 bases short and J 3 bases short, with 13 bases between. CDR1 is SGHNT and CDR2 is YYREEE in the germline V gene (reference sequence). Study observations and caveats: At VDJ recombination sites, type 1 diabetes patients had fewer insertions and more deleted nucleotides. PCR might pick shorter templates more often, in the same way for patients and controls. Type 1 diabetes patients had TCRB CDR3s that were shorter (moderately but significantly so) in all four CD4+ subsets.

Purities in excess of 95% were seen in all sorted populations. Note on this clone: What it binds is not known.

Expressed TCRB transcripts got sequenced, as all isolated RNA was reverse transcribed. Average read counts of stem cell-like memory T cell samples were some 990,000. Libraries were prepared by immunoSEQ multiplex PCR; TCRdb keeps only in-frame clonotypes and omits some of them. The table records 40,000 to 65,000 clones, about 64% of them present only once. This receptor was obtained from a woman aged 25-40 years with type 1 diabetes. The chain couples TRBV5-4 to TRBJ1-4, with D uncertain. The sample taken for sequencing was stem cell memory CD4+ T cells from blood. The CDR3 region has the DNA TGTGCCAGCAGCAAGGATGGGAGCCCTAATGAAAAACTGTTTTTT. Amino acids: CASSKDGSPNEKLFF.